A single T cell receptor beta chain is shown here with its context. This sample was included in a study of OX40 agonist ivuxolimab in advanced cancers. For the study at large: Eligibility rules accepted prior anti-PD-1, anti-PD-L1 or anti-CTLA-4 therapy, and 30% to 40% had some.

The method was immunoSEQ multiplex PCR; TCRdb's version includes in-frame clones alone and lacks a portion of them. In the table there are tens of thousands of clones, over 80% of which are singletons. This CDR3 region has 12 residues. Germline V gives CDR1 MNHEY, CDR2 SMNVEV (reference sequence). V was clipped by 5 bases and J by 1 base, with 3 bases between them. Peripheral blood came from all dose cohorts at three timepoints. This clonotype was obtained from an adult with an advanced solid tumor such as melanoma, head and neck, liver or kidney cancer. This chain uses TRBV27 with TRBJ2-1; D call uncertain. Sequenced here: CD4+ or CD8+ T cells sorted from blood, sampled in a trial of the OX40 agonist ivuxolimab. The CDR3 bases are TGTGCCAGCAGTCCGTCCTACAATGAGCAGTTCTTC. Its protein product is CASSPSYNEQFF.